Listed here is a single T cell receptor (beta chain). Antigen: not known. Produced via immunoSEQ multiplex PCR; TCRdb's table is partial and in-frame only. The data contain about 120,000 clones, around nine tenths of them singletons. Trimming cost V 0 bases and J 7 bases, with 17 bases left between them. Germline V lookup: CDR1 SGDLS, CDR2 YYNGEE. This CDR3 region has 16 residues. This specimen comes from a study of siplizumab effects on memory and regulatory T cells. Regarding the study as a whole: Naive T cells, seemingly more diverse than memory cells, seemed major alloresponse contributors.

The chain joins TRBV9 to TRBJ2-1; D call uncertain. The sequence derives from a human donor in good health. The sequencing input was CD4+ T cells sorted from blood. The CDR3 bases are TGTGCCAGCAGCGTAGCGGCAGGCCATAAAGGAAATGAGCAGTTCTTC. Its protein is CASSVAAGHKGNEQFF.